The rows below give T cell receptor beta chains drawn from one sample of a study of T-cell memory formation after mild COVID-19. TCRdb used MiXCR to reprocess the 5' RACE reads, holding one entry per CDR3 protein. The repertoire includes hundreds of thousands of distinct CDR3 sequences, roughly 22% of them detected once, and approximately 8.4% sits in the top ten. Sample: PBMCs or a T cell subset sorted from them (not recorded which). The receptors stem from an adult woman who had mild COVID-19 (a few samples of this study predate the infection). Cell type and time point are not known. Each CDR3 is given without its conserved first and last residue. Clone size is not always given. Where it is, it says once, few, many or a class for expanded clones.

clone size	J gene	V gene	CDR3 protein
-	TRBJ1-1	TRBV10-3	AISDREVLRDEAF
-	TRBJ1-2	TRBV20-1	SARAPVPGGAYYGYT
few	TRBJ2-2	TRBV4-2	ASSQDGHRGRDGELF
-	TRBJ2-1	TRBV2	AGGAYNEQF
-	TRBJ2-1	TRBV7-3	ASRLAGEGHNEQF
few	TRBJ1-2	TRBV3-1	ASSQLFQRTGPLIGYT
-	TRBJ2-7	TRBV6-6	ASRDRDSRLDEQY
-	TRBJ1-1	TRBV4-3	ASRAALGNTEAF
few	TRBJ2-3	TRBV5-1	ASSPGDRDTQY
-	TRBJ1-6	TRBV5-1	ASSKTWSSYNSPLH
few	TRBJ2-5	TRBV12-3/TRBV12-4	ASLRGAQETQY
many	TRBJ2-3	TRBV2	ANWGLAGVVDTQY
-	TRBJ2-7	TRBV7-2	ASSRQLAGNYEQY
-	TRBJ2-5	TRBV6-5	ASSTELQETQY
-	TRBJ2-5	TRBV7-3	ASSSGTSGWTQY
-	TRBJ2-7	TRBV15	ATSRTEVSYEQY
few	TRBJ2-1	TRBV12-3/TRBV12-4	ASSQRGGGVSYNEQF
-	TRBJ2-1	TRBV7-7	ASSYDRGKYNEQF
few	TRBJ2-7	TRBV9	ASSAGTLGNYEQY
-	TRBJ2-7	TRBV4-2	ASSQGTESSYEQY
few	TRBJ2-7	TRBV12-3/TRBV12-4	ASSPPDSYYEQY
-	TRBJ2-1	TRBV6-2/TRBV6-3	ASSLGLAGVGAYNEQF
few	TRBJ2-1	TRBV11-2	ASRNWGEGRNEQF
few	TRBJ1-2	TRBV7-6	ASSLGRGDGYT
once	TRBJ2-7	TRBV10-2	ASTHSGRAGYEQY
few	TRBJ2-6	TRBV7-8	ASSPAMSTGRGANVLT
-	TRBJ1-3	TRBV30	AWSVSVLSGNTIY
few	TRBJ2-5	TRBV15	ATSPGTSDRETQY
-	TRBJ2-3	TRBV20-1	SARELAGTDTQY
few	TRBJ1-1	TRBV9	ASSVVTANTEAF
-	TRBJ2-5	TRBV7-3	ASSPAAGPWETQY
-	TRBJ2-2	TRBV7-7	ASSPNRGSHGELF